The clone carrying this T cell receptor beta chain was counted a single time. These data come from a study of shared clonotypes between healthy human individuals. Amplification in unsorted PBMC replicate PCRs started from 250 to 350 ng DNA, which equals 28,000 or so T cell genomes. Spread over ten immunoSEQ deep assay plates, unsorted PBMC DNA underwent sequencing. Profiled with immunoSEQ multiplex PCR; TCRdb holds only in-frame clones, not every one. Found here are roughly 490,000 clones, around 80% of them singletons; the top ten hold more than 10%. Trimming removed 3 bases from V and 4 bases from J; junction bases left unmatched: 4. CDR1 and CDR2 (germline): SGHRS, YFSETQ. CDR3 length: 14 amino acids.

This chain connects TRBV5-1 to TRBJ2-1, with 7 nucleotides matching TRBD2. Input material: PBMCs. The clonotype comes from a middle-aged woman in good health. Some clones in this sample may be carry-over from other donors' samples. CDR3 loop: CASSSAGRYNEQFF. CDR3 coding DNA: TGCGCCAGCAGCTCAGCGGGAAGGTACAATGAGCAGTTCTTC.